Listed here is a single T cell receptor (beta chain). The antigen remains unidentified. CDR1 is SNHLY, CDR2 FYNNEI, per germline. CDR3 length: 16 amino acids. The J segment lost 1 base and the V segment lost 1 base, leaving 3 bases of the junction unmatched. This entry is derived from a study of OX40 agonist ivuxolimab in advanced cancers. Only in-frame clones appear in the TCRdb table, and some are missing; sequencing was by immunoSEQ multiplex PCR. The sample carries roughly 60,000 clones, around 80% recorded once. Whole-study findings and limits: The mean number of expanded clones was higher in CD8+ T cells than in CD4+.

Source: CD4+ or CD8+ T cells sorted from blood, taken in a trial of the OX40 agonist ivuxolimab. The chain is built from TRBV2 and TRBJ2-3, with 9 bases fitting TRBD1. The TCR was taken from an adult with an advanced solid tumor such as melanoma, head and neck, liver or kidney cancer. This CDR3 is CASSEGGQGRTDTQYF. The DNA of the CDR3 is TGTGCCAGCAGTGAAGGGGGACAGGGCCGCACAGATACGCAGTATTTT. The full variable domain, with the rest looked up from reference TRBV2 and TRBJ2-3, is EPEVTQTPSHQVTQMGQEVILRCVPISNHLYFYWYRQILGQKVEFLVSFYNNEISEKSEIFDDQFSVERPDGSNFTLKIRSTKLEDSAMYFCASSEGGQGRTDTQYFGPGTRLTVL.